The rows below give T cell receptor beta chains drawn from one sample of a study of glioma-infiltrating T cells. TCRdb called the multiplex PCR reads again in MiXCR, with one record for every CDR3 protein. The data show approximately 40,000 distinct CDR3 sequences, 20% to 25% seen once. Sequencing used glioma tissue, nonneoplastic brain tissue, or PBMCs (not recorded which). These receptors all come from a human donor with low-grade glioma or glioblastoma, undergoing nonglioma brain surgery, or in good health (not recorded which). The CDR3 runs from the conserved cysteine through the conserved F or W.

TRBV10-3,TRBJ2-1,CAISRLGEQFF
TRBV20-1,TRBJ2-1,CSAMRQGGGSYNEQFF
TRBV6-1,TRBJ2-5,CASTSQETQYF
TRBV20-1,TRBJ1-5,CSARGGGGPQHF
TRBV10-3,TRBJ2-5,CAISERTETQYF
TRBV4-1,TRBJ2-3,CASSRDPGQVLASTDTQYF
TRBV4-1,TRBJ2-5,CASSQAKGETQYF
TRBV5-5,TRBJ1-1,CASSLSAGMNTEAFF
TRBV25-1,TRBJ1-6,CVSHPDRSLPLHF
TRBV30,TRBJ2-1,CAWSEDRDNEQFF
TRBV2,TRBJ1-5,CASWGGTGANQPQHF
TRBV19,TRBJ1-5,CASSIILNSNQPQHF
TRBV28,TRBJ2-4,CASSLPSTGVRGAKNIQYF
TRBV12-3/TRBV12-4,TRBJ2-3,CATLGGWTDTQYF
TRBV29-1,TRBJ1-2,CSAEINYGYTF
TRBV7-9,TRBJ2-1,CASSLAGSGRGNEQFF
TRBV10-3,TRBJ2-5,CAISDPRNRAETQYF
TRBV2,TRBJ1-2,CASSANRNGYTF
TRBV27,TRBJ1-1,CASSGQGWTEAFF
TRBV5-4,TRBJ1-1,CSSSLAGGNTEAFF
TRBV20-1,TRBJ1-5,CSARGSNQPQHF
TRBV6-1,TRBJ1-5,CASRGGLVWDTMSNQPQHF
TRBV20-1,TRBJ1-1,CSAAGSAEAFF